Below, 5 T cell receptor beta chains from the same sample are listed, as sequenced in a study of control samples from healthy donors and cancer patients. Here immunoSEQ multiplex PCR was the method, and the copy in TCRdb shows in-frame clones only, minus some. The sample records some 220,000 clones, 85% to 95% being singletons. The specimen sequenced was blood. The receptors come from a man in his fifties or sixties in good health.

This clone was detected once. The V and J genes are TRBV7-2 and TRBJ1-3; 8 nucleotides align to TRBD1. CDR3 length: 15 residues. J gave up 4 bases and V 5 bases, and 7 bases lay outside the gene matches. From germline, CDR1 is SGHTA and CDR2 FQGNSA. In DNA, the CDR3 is TGTGCCAGCAGCCTAGGACAGGGATGGGGAAACACCATATATTTT. This sequence encodes CASSLGQGWGNTIYF. Looking up the rest from reference TRBV7-2 and TRBJ1-3 gives the full variable domain: GAGVSQSPSNKVTEKGKDVELRCDPISGHTALYWYRQSLGQGLEFLIYFQGNSAPDKSGLPSDRFSAERTGGSVSTLTIQRTQQEDSAVYLCASSLGQGWGNTIYFGEGSWLTVV.

In its sample, this clone was seen once. The genes are TRBV5-1 and TRBJ2-2; weak D call: TRBD1 (5 bases). The germline CDR1 and CDR2 sequences are SGHRS and YFSETQ. V was clipped by 1 base and J by 4 bases, with 11 bases between them. This CDR3 region has 15 residues. The DNA of the CDR3 is TGCGCCAGCAGCTTGTGGCAGGGAATCACCGGGGAGCTGTTTTTT. Translating it yields CASSLWQGITGELFF.

This clone appeared once. The rearrangement uses TRBV2 and TRBJ2-2; the D gene is possibly TRBD1 (6 bases). The CDR3 extends over 16 amino acids. Germline loops: CDR1 SNHLY, CDR2 FYNNEI. The germline V and J ends were trimmed by 8 bases and 5 bases, with 21 bases remaining between them. The CDR3 nucleotides are TGTGCCAGCTCCCCAGGGGCCAGGGGTGAGACCGGGGAGCTGTTTTTT. Protein: CASSPGARGETGELFF.

J is TRBJ1-1 and V is TRBV4-1; the match to TRBD1 covers 7 bases. This CDR3 is built from 15 residues. CDR1 and CDR2 (germline): MGHRA, YSYEKL. With V trimmed by 3 bases and J by 1 base, 5 bases remained unmatched. The CDR3 protein is CASSHSRTGNTEAFF. The CDR3 nucleotides read TGCGCCAGCAGCCACAGTAGGACAGGGAACACTGAAGCTTTCTTT.

The gene calls are TRBV5-1 and TRBJ1-4; D remains unclear. Deletions cut 2 bases from V and 8 bases from J, with 10 bases between. Germline CDR1 and CDR2: SGHRS and YFSETQ. The CDR3 runs 13 residues. CDR3 sequence: CASSFQTREKLFF. CDR3 bases: TGCGCCAGCAGCTTTCAGACCAGGGAAAAACTGTTTTTT.